The T cell receptor (beta chain) under discussion was sequenced for a study of shared clonotypes between healthy human individuals. Looking at the study overall: Donor composition was two women and three men, aged 18 to 49.

On this clone itself: At the DNA level, this CDR3 is encoded by other sequences in the same sample as well.

The CDR3 runs 13 residues. Germline assignment: CDR1 SGHDT and CDR2 YYEEEE. The ends were cut back, 0 bases at V and 4 bases at J, with 7 bases in the middle. TCRdb's copy holds only in-frame clones and misses some; the assay was immunoSEQ multiplex PCR. The sample lists approximately 2,000,000 clones, just under 95% occurring once. The chain combines TRBV5-6 with TRBJ1-2; D possibly corresponds to TRBD1 (5 bases). This TCR came from a man younger than 35 in good health. Some clones in this sample may be carry-over from other donors' samples. The material sequenced was naive CD4+ T cells from PBMCs. As for subset: CD45RA+ positively selected. CDR3 region: CASSLAGFYGYTF. The DNA for the CDR3 is TGTGCCAGCAGCTTGGCAGGGTTCTATGGCTACACCTTC.